This T cell receptor (beta chain) derives from a study of blood T cell repertoires in COVID-19. Overall study context: COVID-19 samples, acute and convalescent, were from the United States, Italy and Spain. PBMCs, B-cell-depleted T cells, or T cells provided the cDNA or gDNA that made up the material.

As handled by the study authors: Reference gene primer amplification gave nucleated cell count estimates. Profiled with immunoSEQ multiplex PCR; TCRdb holds only in-frame clones, not every one. The DNA was the basis for D and trimming; V, J and clone size are from that table. The table records 220,000 or so clones, about four fifths of them present only once. This clonotype was sampled from an elderly woman with acute or convalescent COVID-19. Sequenced: peripheral blood.

The CDR3 protein is CASSLTPGNGNQPQHF. The DNA for the CDR3 is TGTGCCAGCAGCTTAACCCCAGGGAATGGCAATCAGCCCCAGCATTTT. V gene TRBV7-6 combines with J gene TRBJ1-5, with a tentative D call TRBD1 (5 bases). Trimming took off 2 bases at V and 2 bases at J, with 13 bases between the two ends. The CDR3 is 16 residues long. Germline CDR1 SGHVS, CDR2 FNYEAQ.